These 5 T cell receptor beta chains came from one sample sequenced in a study of early T cells in non-severe SARS-CoV-2 infection (dated by TCRdb to the early 2020s). The library was prepared using 5' RACE. Data came from a NextSeq 500. Through fastp at Q25 and MiXCR, TCRdb rebuilt clones from the public reads, retaining in-frame beta chains. Duplicate CDR3 protein sequences are folded into a single record with the most common DNA and genes. In this sample the table shows under 30,000 distinct CDR3 sequences, about 5% of which occur a single time. 10% to 13% of the sample is held by the ten biggest clonotypes. The source material was whole blood. Source of these receptors: an adult who was a healthcare worker with PCR-confirmed SARS-CoV-2 infection or an uninfected control (not recorded which).

This clonotype showed up just a few times. The chain links TRBV20-1 to TRBJ2-4; no clear D gene. Germline assignment: CDR1 DFQATT and CDR2 SNEGSKA (reference sequence). V lost 3 bases, J lost 9 bases, and 15 bases lay in between. CDR3 length: 13 residues. The CDR3 nucleotides read TGCAGTGCTAGGATCAGTGGGGTCAGCATTCAGTACTTC. The encoded protein is CSARISGVSIQYF.

V gene TRBV12-3 or TRBV12-4 combines with J gene TRBJ2-7; 8 bases match TRBD1. Trimming cost V 6 bases and J 2 bases; bases outside gene matches: 3. The CDR3 is made up of 13 amino acids. CDR3 in amino acids: CASSPGQAYEQYF. CDR3 sequence (DNA): TGTGCCAGCAGCCCGGGACAGGCCTACGAGCAGTACTTC.

This clonotype was recorded at least ten times. The gene calls are TRBV13 and TRBJ2-6, with TRBD1 matching 7 bases. Germline CDR1 is PRHDT and CDR2 is FYEKMQ (reference sequence). The CDR3 extends over 22 amino acids. V shed 4 bases and J 0 bases; nucleotides not matched to a gene: 21. The CDR3, as DNA: TGTGCCAGCAGCTATAGCTCCGTCCCGGGACAGCTGCGATCCTCTGGGGCCAACGTCCTGACTTTC. Protein sequence: CASSYSSVPGQLRSSGANVLTF.

The V call is TRBV4-3, the J call TRBJ1-2; TRBD1 aligns across 10 bases. The V segment lost 3 bases and the J segment 2 bases; nucleotides outside the gene matches: 3. CDR3 length: 15 residues. In germline, CDR1 is LGHNA, CDR2 YSLEER. The CDR3 bases are TGCGCCAGCAGCCAGGGGACAGGGGTCAACTATGGCTACACCTTC. Amino acid sequence: CASSQGTGVNYGYTF.

This clonotype was observed many times. The chain has TRBV23-1 and TRBJ1-5; D is unresolved. TRBV23-1 is given ORF status, its function remaining uncertain. This CDR3 has 16 residues. V lost 1 base to trimming and J lost 2 bases, with 12 bases between them. CDR3 bases: TGCGCCAGCAGTCAATATCCTGCAGCCGGCAATCAGCCCCAGCATTTT. It yields the protein CASSQYPAAGNQPQHF.